This T cell receptor (beta chain) was captured by sequencing in a study of Graves' ophthalmopathy and Graves' hyperthyroidism. Ophthalmopathic donors had moderate-to-severe activity, CAS ≥3 and NOSPECS ≥4, with disease that had lasted under 3 months. The PBMC fraction was derived from around 9.4 ml of fresh peripheral blood. Findings of the study overall: In blood appeared most of the expanded thyroid clonotypes whose frequency exceeded 0.001. Discriminating ophthalmopathy from stable hyperthyroidism, a 13-signature model attained a sensitivity of 85% to 90% and a specificity of approximately 81%.

Amplifying from RNA transcripts, the study obtained TCR beta CDR3 regions. In the first round, RT-PCR was carried out with HTBI primers, and a multiplex PCR formed the second round. TCRdb independently ran MiXCR on the multiplex PCR reads; one entry per CDR3 protein. Here the sample spans about 700,000 distinct CDR3 sequences, just over 40% being singletons. A note on this clonotype: Its antigen is currently unknown.

Trimming stripped 2 bases from V and 6 bases from J, with 13 bases between. The CDR3 loop spans 14 amino acids. Germline V CDR1 and CDR2: SNHLY, FYNNEI. The chain combines TRBV2 with TRBJ1-2; no clear D. Sample: peripheral blood. This clonotype originated in an adult man with Graves' ophthalmopathy. The DNA of the CDR3 is TGTGCCAGCAGTGAAATGGAGTCTGGGGATGGCTACACCTTC. Translation: CASSEMESGDGYTF.